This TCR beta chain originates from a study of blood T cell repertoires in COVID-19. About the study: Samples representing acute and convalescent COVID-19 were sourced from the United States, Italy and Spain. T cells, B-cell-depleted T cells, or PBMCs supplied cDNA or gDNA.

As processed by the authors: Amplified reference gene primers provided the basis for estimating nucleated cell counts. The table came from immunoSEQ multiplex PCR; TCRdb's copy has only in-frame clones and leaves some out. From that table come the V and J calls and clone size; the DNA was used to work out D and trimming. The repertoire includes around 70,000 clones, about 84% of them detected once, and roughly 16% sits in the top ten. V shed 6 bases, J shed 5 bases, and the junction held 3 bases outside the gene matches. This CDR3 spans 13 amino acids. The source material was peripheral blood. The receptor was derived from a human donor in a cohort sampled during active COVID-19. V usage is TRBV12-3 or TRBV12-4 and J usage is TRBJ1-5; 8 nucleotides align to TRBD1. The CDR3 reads CASRLTGDQPQHF. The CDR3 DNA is TGTGCCAGCAGGTTGACAGGGGATCAGCCCCAGCATTTT.